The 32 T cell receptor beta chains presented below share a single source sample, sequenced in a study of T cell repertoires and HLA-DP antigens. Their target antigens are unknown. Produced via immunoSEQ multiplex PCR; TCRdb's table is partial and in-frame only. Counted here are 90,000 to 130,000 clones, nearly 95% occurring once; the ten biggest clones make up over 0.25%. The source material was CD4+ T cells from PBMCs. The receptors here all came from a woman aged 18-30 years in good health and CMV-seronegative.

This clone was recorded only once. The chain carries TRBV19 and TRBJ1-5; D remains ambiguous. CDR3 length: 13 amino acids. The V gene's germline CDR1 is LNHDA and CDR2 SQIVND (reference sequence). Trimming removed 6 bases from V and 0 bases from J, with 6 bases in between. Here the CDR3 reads CASSRHSNQPQHF. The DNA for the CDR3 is TGTGCCAGTAGCCGCCATAGCAATCAGCCCCAGCATTTT.

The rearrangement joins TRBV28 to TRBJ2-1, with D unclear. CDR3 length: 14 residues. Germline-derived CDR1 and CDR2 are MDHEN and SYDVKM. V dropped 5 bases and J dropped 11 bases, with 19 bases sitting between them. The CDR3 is CASSPADSRTKQFF. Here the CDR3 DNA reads TGTGCCAGCAGTCCCGCCGATAGCCGTACTAAGCAGTTCTTC.

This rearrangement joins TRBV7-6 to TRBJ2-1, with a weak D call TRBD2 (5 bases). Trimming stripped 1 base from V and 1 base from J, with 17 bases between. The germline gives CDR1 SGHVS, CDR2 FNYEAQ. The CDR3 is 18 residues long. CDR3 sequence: CASSLVLSGKGSYNEQFF. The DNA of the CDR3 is TGTGCCAGCAGCTTAGTCTTGTCCGGGAAGGGTTCCTACAATGAGCAGTTCTTC.

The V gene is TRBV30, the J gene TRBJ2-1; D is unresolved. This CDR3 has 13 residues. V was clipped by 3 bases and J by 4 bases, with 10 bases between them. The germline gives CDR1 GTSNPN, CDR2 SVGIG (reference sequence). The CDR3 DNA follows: TGTGCCTGGAGCCTCGAGCAGTACAATGAGCAGTTCTTC. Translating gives CAWSLEQYNEQFF.

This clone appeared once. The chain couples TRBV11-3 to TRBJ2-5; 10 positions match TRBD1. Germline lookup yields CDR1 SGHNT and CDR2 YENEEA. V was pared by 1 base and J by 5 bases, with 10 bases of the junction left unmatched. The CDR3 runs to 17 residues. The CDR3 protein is CASSLAARQGAMETQYF. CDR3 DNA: TGTGCCAGCAGCTTAGCTGCCCGACAGGGGGCAATGGAGACCCAGTACTTC.

CDR3 in amino acids: CASSLGGQGLRNEQFF. The CDR3 DNA reads TGTGCCAGCAGCTTAGGGGGACAGGGGCTGAGGAATGAGCAGTTCTTC. The chain joins TRBV7-2 to TRBJ2-1; 10 positions match TRBD1. The CDR3 totals 16 residues. CDR1 is SGHTA, CDR2 FQGNSA, per germline. Germline trimming cut 1 base from V and 7 bases from J; bases unmatched to any gene: 7. Based on the CDR3 plus reference TRBV7-2 and TRBJ2-1, the full variable domain is GAGVSQSPSNKVTEKGKDVELRCDPISGHTALYWYRQSLGQGLEFLIYFQGNSAPDKSGLPSDRFSAERTGGSVSTLTIQRTQQEDSAVYLCASSLGGQGLRNEQFFGPGTRLTVL.

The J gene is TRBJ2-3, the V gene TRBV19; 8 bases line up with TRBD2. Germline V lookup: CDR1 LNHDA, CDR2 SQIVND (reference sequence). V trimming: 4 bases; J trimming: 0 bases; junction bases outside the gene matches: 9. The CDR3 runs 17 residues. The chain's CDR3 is CASSTNLASGSTDTQYF. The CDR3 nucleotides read TGTGCCAGTAGTACCAATTTGGCTAGCGGGAGCACAGATACGCAGTATTTT.

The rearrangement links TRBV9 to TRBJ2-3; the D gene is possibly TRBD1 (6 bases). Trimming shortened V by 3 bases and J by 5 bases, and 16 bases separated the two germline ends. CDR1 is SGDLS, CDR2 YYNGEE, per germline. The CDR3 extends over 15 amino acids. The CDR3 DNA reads TGTGCCAGCAGCGCGTTGCTTGGGGGCCAAGATACGCAGTATTTT. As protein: CASSALLGGQDTQYF.

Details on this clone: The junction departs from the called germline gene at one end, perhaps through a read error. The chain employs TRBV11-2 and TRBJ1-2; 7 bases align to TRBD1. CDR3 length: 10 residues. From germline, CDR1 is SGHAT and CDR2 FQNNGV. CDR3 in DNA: TGTGCCAGCAGCACCCGGGACAGTATTTTC. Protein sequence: CASSTRDSIF.

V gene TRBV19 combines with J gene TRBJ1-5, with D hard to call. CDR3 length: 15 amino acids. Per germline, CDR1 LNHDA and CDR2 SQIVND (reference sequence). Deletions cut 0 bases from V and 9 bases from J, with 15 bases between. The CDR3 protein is CASSIDSTAYTPQHF. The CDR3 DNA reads TGTGCCAGTAGTATAGATTCGACGGCTTATACGCCCCAGCATTTT.

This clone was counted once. The DNA of the CDR3 is TGTGCCAGCAGCTTAGCGGGGAATAGGAAAACAGATACGCAGTATTTT. Translated, it gives CASSLAGNRKTDTQYF. This chain joins TRBV7-9 and TRBJ2-3, with no clear D. CDR1 is SEHNR and CDR2 is FQNEAQ in the germline V gene (reference sequence). Trimming removed 0 bases from V and 3 bases from J, with 13 bases in between. This CDR3 comprises 16 residues.

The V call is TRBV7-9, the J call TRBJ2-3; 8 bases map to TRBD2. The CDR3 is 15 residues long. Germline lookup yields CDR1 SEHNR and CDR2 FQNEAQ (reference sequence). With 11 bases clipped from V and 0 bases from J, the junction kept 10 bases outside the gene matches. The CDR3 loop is CAVAGASGSTDTQYF. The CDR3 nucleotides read TGTGCCGTCGCGGGGGCTAGCGGGAGCACAGATACGCAGTATTTT.

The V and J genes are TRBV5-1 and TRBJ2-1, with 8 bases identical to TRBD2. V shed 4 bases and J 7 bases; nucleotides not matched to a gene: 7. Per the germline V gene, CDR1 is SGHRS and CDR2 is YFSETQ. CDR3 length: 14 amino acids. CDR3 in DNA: TGCGCCAGCAGCCTAGGGACTAGTGGGAATGAGCAGTTCTTC. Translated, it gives CASSLGTSGNEQFF.

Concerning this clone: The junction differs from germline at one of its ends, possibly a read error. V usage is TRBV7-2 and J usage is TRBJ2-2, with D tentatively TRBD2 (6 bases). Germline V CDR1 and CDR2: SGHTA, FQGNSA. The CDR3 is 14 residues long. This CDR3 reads CASSFGGNNGELFF. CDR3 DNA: TGTGCCAGCAGCTTTGGAGGGAACAACGGGGAGCTGTTTTTT.

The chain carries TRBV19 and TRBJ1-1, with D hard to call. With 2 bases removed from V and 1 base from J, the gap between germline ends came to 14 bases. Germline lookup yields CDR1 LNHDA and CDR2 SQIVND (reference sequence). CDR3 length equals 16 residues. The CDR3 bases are TGTGCCAGTAGTATATCCGTATTGGTTTCGAACACTGAAGCTTTCTTT. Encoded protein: CASSISVLVSNTEAFF.

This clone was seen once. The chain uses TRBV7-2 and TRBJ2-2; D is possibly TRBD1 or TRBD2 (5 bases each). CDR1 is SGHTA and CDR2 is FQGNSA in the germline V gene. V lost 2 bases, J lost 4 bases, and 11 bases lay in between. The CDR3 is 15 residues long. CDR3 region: CASSLLGPSTGELFF. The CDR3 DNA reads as TGTGCCAGCAGCTTATTGGGACCAAGCACCGGGGAGCTGTTTTTT.

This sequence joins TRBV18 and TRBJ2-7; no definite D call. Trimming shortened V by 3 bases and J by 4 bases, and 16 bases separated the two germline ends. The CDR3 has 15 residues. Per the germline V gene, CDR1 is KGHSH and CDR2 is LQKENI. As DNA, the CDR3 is TGTGCCAGCTCACCTTACGGACCCGGTTATTACGAGCAGTACTTC. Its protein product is CASSPYGPGYYEQYF.

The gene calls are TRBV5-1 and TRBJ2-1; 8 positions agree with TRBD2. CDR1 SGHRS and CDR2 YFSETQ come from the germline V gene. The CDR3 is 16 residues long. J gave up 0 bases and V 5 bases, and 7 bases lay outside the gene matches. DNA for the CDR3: TGCGCCAGCAGGCCGGTAGCGGGAAGCTCCTACAATGAGCAGTTCTTC. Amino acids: CASRPVAGSSYNEQFF.

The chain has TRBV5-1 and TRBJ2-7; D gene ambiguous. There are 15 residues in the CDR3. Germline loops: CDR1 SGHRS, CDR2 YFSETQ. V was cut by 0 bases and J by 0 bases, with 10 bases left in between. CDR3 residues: CASSLEGRGSYEQYF. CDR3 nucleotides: TGCGCCAGCAGCTTGGAAGGCCGCGGCTCCTACGAGCAGTACTTC.

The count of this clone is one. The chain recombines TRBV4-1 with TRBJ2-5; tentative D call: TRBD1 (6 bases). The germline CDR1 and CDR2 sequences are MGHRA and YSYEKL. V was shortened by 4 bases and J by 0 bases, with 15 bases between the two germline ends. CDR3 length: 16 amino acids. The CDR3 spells CASSRYGTPYQETQYF. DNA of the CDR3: TGCGCCAGCAGCCGATACGGGACACCGTACCAAGAGACCCAGTACTTC.

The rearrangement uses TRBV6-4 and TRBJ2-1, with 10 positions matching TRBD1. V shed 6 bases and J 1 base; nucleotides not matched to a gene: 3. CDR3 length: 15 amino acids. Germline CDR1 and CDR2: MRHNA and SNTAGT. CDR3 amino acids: CASSEGQGSYNEQFF. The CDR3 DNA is TGTGCCAGCAGCGAGGGACAGGGGTCCTACAATGAGCAGTTCTTC.

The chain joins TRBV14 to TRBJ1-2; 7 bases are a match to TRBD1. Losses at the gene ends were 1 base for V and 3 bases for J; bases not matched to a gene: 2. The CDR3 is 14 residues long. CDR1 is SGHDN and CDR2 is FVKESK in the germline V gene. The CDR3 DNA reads TGTGCCAGCAGCCAAGGAGGGGGCGACTATGGCTACACCTTC. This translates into CASSQGGGDYGYTF.

The CDR3 nucleotides read TGTGCCAGCCAGCGGGAGAGGGGGGAGACCCAGTACTTC. As protein: CASQRERGETQYF. This chain links TRBV7-3 with TRBJ2-5; 8 nucleotides agree with TRBD2. V was clipped by 8 bases and J by 5 bases; unmatched bases: 7. The CDR3 covers 13 residues. The germline V gene has CDR1 SGHTA and CDR2 FQGTGA.

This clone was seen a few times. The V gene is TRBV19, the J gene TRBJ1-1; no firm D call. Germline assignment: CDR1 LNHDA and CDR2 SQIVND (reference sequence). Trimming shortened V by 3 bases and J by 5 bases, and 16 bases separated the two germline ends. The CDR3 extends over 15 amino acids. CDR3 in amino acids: CASSIRTAIGTEAFF. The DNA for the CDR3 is TGTGCCAGTAGTATCCGGACGGCCATTGGTACTGAAGCTTTCTTT.

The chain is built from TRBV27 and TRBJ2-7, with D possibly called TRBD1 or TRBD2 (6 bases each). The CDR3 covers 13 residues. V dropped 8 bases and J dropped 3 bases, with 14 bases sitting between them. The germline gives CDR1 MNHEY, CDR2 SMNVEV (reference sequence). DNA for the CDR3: TGTGCCAGCGCCCCCAGGGGAGGCTACGAGCAGTACGTC. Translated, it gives CASAPRGGYEQYV.

The chain's CDR3 is CSGRDRRLGTQYF. In DNA, the CDR3 is TGCAGCGGCCGGGACAGGAGGTTAGGTACGCAGTATTTT. J is TRBJ2-3 and V is TRBV29-1; 8 positions match TRBD1. V gave up 7 bases and J gave up 8 bases; unmatched junction bases: 11. This CDR3 has 13 residues. Germline lookup yields CDR1 SQVTM and CDR2 ANQGSEA.

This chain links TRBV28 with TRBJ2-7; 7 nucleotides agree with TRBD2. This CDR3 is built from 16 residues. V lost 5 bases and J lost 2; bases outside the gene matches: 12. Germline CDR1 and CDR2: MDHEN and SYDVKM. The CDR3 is CASSPNLGRATYEQYF. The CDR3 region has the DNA TGTGCCAGCAGTCCGAACCTGGGGAGGGCCACCTACGAGCAGTACTTC.

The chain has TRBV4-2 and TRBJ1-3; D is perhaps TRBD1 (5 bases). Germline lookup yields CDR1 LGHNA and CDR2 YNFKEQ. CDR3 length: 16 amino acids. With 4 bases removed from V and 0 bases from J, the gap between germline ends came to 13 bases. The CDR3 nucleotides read TGTGCCAGCAGCCCGGGGACGCAGAGCTCTGGAAACACCATATATTTT. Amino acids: CASSPGTQSSGNTIYF.

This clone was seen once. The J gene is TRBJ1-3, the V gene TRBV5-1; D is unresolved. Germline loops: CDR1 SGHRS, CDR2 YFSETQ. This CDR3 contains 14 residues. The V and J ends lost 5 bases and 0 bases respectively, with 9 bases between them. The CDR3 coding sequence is TGCGCCAGCAGTTATGAAGGCTCTGGAAACACCATATATTTT. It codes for CASSYEGSGNTIYF.

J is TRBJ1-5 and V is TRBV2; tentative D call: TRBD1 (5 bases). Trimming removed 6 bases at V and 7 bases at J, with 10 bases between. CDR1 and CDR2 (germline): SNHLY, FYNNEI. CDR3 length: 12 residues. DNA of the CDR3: TGTGCCAGCAGACAGGAAAGGCAGCCCCAGCATTTT. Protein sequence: CASRQERQPQHF.

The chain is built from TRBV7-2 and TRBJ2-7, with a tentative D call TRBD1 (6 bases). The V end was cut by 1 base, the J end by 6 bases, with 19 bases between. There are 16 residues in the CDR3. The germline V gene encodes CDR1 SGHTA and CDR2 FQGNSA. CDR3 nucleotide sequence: TGTGCCAGCAGCTTAGGGGCGGTTTCGACAGGTTTCGAGCAGTACGTC. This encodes CASSLGAVSTGFEQYV.

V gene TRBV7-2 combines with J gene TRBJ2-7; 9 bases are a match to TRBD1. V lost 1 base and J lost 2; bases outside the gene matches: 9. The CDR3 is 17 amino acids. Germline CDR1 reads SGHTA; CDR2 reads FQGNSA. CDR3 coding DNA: TGTGCCAGCAGCTTAGGGACCCCGGGACAGGGCCCCTACGAGCAGTACGTC. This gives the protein CASSLGTPGQGPYEQYV.